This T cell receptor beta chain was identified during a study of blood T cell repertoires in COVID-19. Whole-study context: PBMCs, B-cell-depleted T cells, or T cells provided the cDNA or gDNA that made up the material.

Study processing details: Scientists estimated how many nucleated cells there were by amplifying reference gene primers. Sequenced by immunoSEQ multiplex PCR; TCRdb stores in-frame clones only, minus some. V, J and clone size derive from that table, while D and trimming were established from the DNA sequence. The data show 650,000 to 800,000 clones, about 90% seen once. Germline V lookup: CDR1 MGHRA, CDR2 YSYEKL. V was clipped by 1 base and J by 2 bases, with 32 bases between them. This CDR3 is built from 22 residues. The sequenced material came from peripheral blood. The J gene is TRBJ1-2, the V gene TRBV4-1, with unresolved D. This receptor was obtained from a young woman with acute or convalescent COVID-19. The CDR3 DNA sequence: TGCGCCAGCAGCCAAGTGATAAGAAAAAAAACAAGTATCCGAGCGCCCAACTATGGCTACACCTTC. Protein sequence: CASSQVIRKKTSIRAPNYGYTF.